This TCR beta chain derives from a study of T cell repertoires in cytomegalovirus infection. Study-level findings and limits: Using cumulative public TCR beta family frequency, the authors identified those who carried CMV together with the relevant HLA. HLA-C-restricted CMV-specific TCR beta clonotypes were dominant in the ex vivo response.

TCRdb ran MiXCR on the reads and lists one entry per CDR3 protein. This table has about 480,000 distinct CDR3 sequences, 33% appearing once. In its sample, this clonotype was seen many times. Its antigen is undetermined. The sequence came from a human donor in good health (CMV status not recorded). Some clones in this sample may be carry-over from other donors' samples. The source material was cultured PBMCs, sampled from culture after CMV antigen stimulation.

Here the CDR3 DNA reads TGTGCCAGCAGCTTTAACCGGGGAGAGACCCAGTACTTC. As protein: CASSFNRGETQYF. The genes are TRBV7-2 and TRBJ2-5; a weak D match, TRBD2 (5 bases). The CDR3 is 13 residues long. Germline lookup yields CDR1 SGHTA and CDR2 FQGNSA. With 3 bases removed from V and 4 bases from J, the gap between germline ends came to 9 bases. Together with reference TRBV7-2 and TRBJ2-5, the CDR3 gives the full variable domain: GAGVSQSPSNKVTEKGKDVELRCDPISGHTALYWYRQSLGQGLEFLIYFQGNSAPDKSGLPSDRFSAERTGGSVSTLTIQRTQQEDSAVYLCASSFNRGETQYFGPGTRLLVL.